These 3 T cell receptor beta chains were all obtained from the same sample, sequenced in a study of blood T cell repertoires in COVID-19. Clones were read by immunoSEQ multiplex PCR, and TCRdb kept only the in-frame ones, dropping some. The data show fewer than 200,000 clones, about 87% seen once. The sequencing sample was made of peripheral blood. The receptors originated from a man between 60 and 75 years old with acute or convalescent COVID-19.

The CDR3 DNA is TGTGCCAGTAGTATGGGGCAGGGACAACAAGAGACCCAGTACTTC. This translates into CASSMGQGQQETQYF. This chain links TRBV19 with TRBJ2-5; a weak D match, TRBD1 (6 bases). This CDR3 is built from 15 residues. The ends were cut back, 3 bases at V and 2 bases at J, with 13 bases in the middle. Germline CDR1 reads LNHDA; CDR2 reads SQIVND (reference sequence).

This rearrangement joins TRBV11-2 to TRBJ1-3; TRBD1 might be the D (5 bases). This CDR3 contains 16 residues. The ends were cut back, 4 bases at V and 0 bases at J, with 13 bases in the middle. Germline loops: CDR1 SGHAT, CDR2 FQNNGV. The CDR3 sequence: CASSSRTHRSGNTIYF. DNA of the CDR3: TGTGCCAGCAGCTCAAGGACACACCGCTCTGGAAACACCATATATTTT.

The chain links TRBV5-6 to TRBJ1-2, with D unresolved. The CDR3 is 13 residues long. The germline gives CDR1 SGHDT, CDR2 YYEEEE. Trimming pared 0 bases from V and 4 bases from J, leaving 7 bases between. CDR3 protein: CASSLGETYGYTF. CDR3 DNA sequence: TGTGCCAGCAGCTTGGGGGAGACCTATGGCTACACCTTC.